This TCR beta chain comes out of a study of blood T cell repertoires in COVID-19. Data came from immunoSEQ multiplex PCR; TCRdb stores just in-frame clones and leaves some out. Of more than 200,000 clones listed, 85% to 90% are singletons. The length of the CDR3 is 14 residues. Germline CDR1 is SNHLY and CDR2 is FYNNEI. V was clipped by 6 bases and J by 5 bases, with 16 bases between them. Sample: peripheral blood. V usage is TRBV2 and J usage is TRBJ1-1, with D possibly TRBD1 on 5 matching bases. The sequence came from a woman aged 55-70 years with acute or convalescent COVID-19. The CDR3 here is CASSLSGGSTEAFF. The DNA of the CDR3 is TGTGCCAGCAGCCTTAGCGGGGGTTCGACTGAAGCTTTCTTT.